Below, 23 T cell receptor beta chains from the same sample are listed, as sequenced in a study of T cell responses to AZD1222 COVID-19 vaccine. Data came from immunoSEQ multiplex PCR; TCRdb stores just in-frame clones and leaves some out. The table lists 140,000 or so clones, 85% to 90% of them singletons, with roughly 1.5% in the top ten. Sequences were derived from peripheral blood, sampled on day 0 of AZD1222 vaccination. These receptors originate from an adult in good health.

The chain recombines TRBV19 with TRBJ1-5; 9 bases align to TRBD1. Germline CDR1 and CDR2: LNHDA and SQIVND (reference sequence). The CDR3 consists of 15 residues. After removal of 6 bases from V and 4 bases from J, the junction contained 7 bases not matched to a gene. The chain's CDR3 is CASSPGTGPNQPQHF. CDR3 DNA: TGTGCCAGTAGCCCCGGGACAGGGCCGAATCAGCCCCAGCATTTT.

The genes are TRBV7-2 and TRBJ2-2; D not certain. V lost 5 bases to trimming and J lost 6 bases, with 7 bases between them. Germline V gives CDR1 SGHTA, CDR2 FQGNSA. CDR3 length: 12 residues. For the CDR3, the DNA is TGTGCCAGCAGCCCACTCGCCGGGGAGCTGTTTTTT. It translates to CASSPLAGELFF.

The V gene is TRBV3-1 (or the pseudogene TRBV3-2), the J gene TRBJ2-1, with D perhaps assigned TRBD1 or TRBD2 (6 bases each). Per the germline V gene, CDR1 is LGHDT and CDR2 is YNNKEL (reference sequence). The V and J ends lost 1 base and 5 bases respectively, with 12 bases between them. The CDR3 is 15 residues long. The CDR3 region is CASSQGWGANNEQFF. The CDR3 DNA is TGTGCCAGCAGCCAAGGCTGGGGGGCGAACAATGAGCAGTTCTTC.

This clone was seen a single time. The rearrangement joins TRBV13 to TRBJ2-3; 10 bases line up with TRBD2. This CDR3 contains 15 residues. Germline trimming cut 2 bases from V and 6 bases from J; bases unmatched to any gene: 5. Germline assignment: CDR1 PRHDT and CDR2 FYEKMQ (reference sequence). The CDR3 here is CASSLRGTSVDTQYF. For the CDR3, the DNA is TGTGCCAGCAGCTTAAGAGGGACTAGCGTCGATACGCAGTATTTT. The full variable domain, completed using reference TRBV13 and TRBJ2-3, is AAGVIQSPRHLIKEKRETATLKCYPIPRHDTVYWYQQGPGQDPQFLISFYEKMQSDKGSIPDRFSAQQFSDYHSELNMSSLELGDSALYFCASSLRGTSVDTQYFGPGTRLTVL.

The V call is TRBV27, the J call TRBJ2-5; D is unclear. The germline V gene encodes CDR1 MNHEY and CDR2 SMNVEV (reference sequence). V lost 5 bases and J 7 bases, leaving 14 bases between the germline ends. The CDR3 has 13 amino acids. As DNA, the CDR3 is TGTGCCAGCAGTCCGCAAAAAAAAGGGACCCAGTACTTC. It encodes CASSPQKKGTQYF.

The chain links TRBV6-5 to TRBJ2-7, with a weak D call TRBD1 (6 bases). Germline loops: CDR1 MNHEY, CDR2 SVGAGI. This CDR3 spans 12 amino acids. With 4 bases removed from V and 7 bases from J, the gap between germline ends came to 11 bases. CDR3: CASSSLGTEQYF. CDR3 DNA sequence: TGTGCCAGCAGTTCCCTCGGGACAGAGCAGTACTTC.

The V gene is TRBV4-1, the J gene TRBJ2-7; D remains unclear. CDR1 MGHRA and CDR2 YSYEKL come from the germline V gene. The CDR3 covers 13 residues. With 0 bases removed from V and 2 bases from J, the gap between germline ends came to 5 bases. This CDR3 reads CASSQDKAYEQYF. DNA of the CDR3: TGCGCCAGCAGCCAAGATAAGGCCTACGAGCAGTACTTC.

The rearrangement links TRBV6-5 to TRBJ1-2, with a weak D call TRBD1 (5 bases). The V end was cut by 2 bases, the J end by 8 bases, with 12 bases between. The germline V gene has CDR1 MNHEY and CDR2 SVGAGI. The CDR3 totals 13 residues. In DNA form, the CDR3 reads TGTGCCAGCAGTTACACGGACACTTGGGGCTACACCTTC. It specifies CASSYTDTWGYTF.

This chain uses TRBV28 with TRBJ1-3; the D gene is possibly TRBD1 (5 bases). This CDR3 has 16 residues. Germline V gene data show CDR1 as MDHEN and CDR2 as SYDVKM. V was cut by 5 bases and J by 0 bases, with 14 bases left in between. The CDR3 spells CASSLRGRRSGNTIYF. Written as DNA, the CDR3 is TGTGCCAGCAGTCTGCGGGGCAGGCGCTCTGGAAACACCATATATTTT.

This clone came up once. This sequence joins TRBV21-1 and TRBJ1-5; the table's D gene call, TRBD1, was not cross checked with the DNA. TRBV21-1 is a recognized pseudogene. The CDR3 is 18 amino acids. This chain's CDR3 is CASSPKCDRGLGNQPQHF. The CDR3, as DNA: TGTGCCAGCAGCCCAAAGTGTGACAGGGGGCTTGGCAATCAGCCCCAGCATTTT.

This sequence joins TRBV23-1 and TRBJ1-5, with D maybe TRBD1 (5 bases). TRBV23-1 has ORF status, its function being uncertain. This CDR3 is built from 15 residues. Trimming stripped 5 bases from V and 8 bases from J, with 19 bases between. The DNA of the CDR3 is TGCGCCAGCAGTTTTGCCGGGGGAAGGAAAAAGCCCCAGCATTTT. Its translation is CASSFAGGRKKPQHF.

This chain links TRBV13 with TRBJ2-3; 10 bases are a match to TRBD2. The V gene end was trimmed by 3 bases and the J gene end by 3 bases; junction bases not matched to a gene: 12. Germline lookup yields CDR1 PRHDT and CDR2 FYEKMQ (reference sequence). This CDR3 is built from 18 residues. As DNA, the CDR3 is TGTGCCAGCAGCTTGGGAGCGGGGGGGCGAGGTTGGACAGATACGCAGTATTTT. Translating gives CASSLGAGGRGWTDTQYF.

The chain joins TRBV6-1 to TRBJ1-1, with D possibly matching TRBD1 (6 bases). Trimming removed 0 bases from V and 1 base from J, with 6 bases in between. CDR1 MNHNS and CDR2 SASEGT come from the germline V gene. The CDR3 spans 14 residues. CDR3: CASSEATGNTEAFF. In DNA form, the CDR3 reads TGTGCCAGCAGTGAAGCGACAGGGAACACTGAAGCTTTCTTT.

This rearrangement joins TRBV7-9 to TRBJ2-7, with 7 bases that match TRBD2. This CDR3 is built from 14 residues. The V and J ends lost 5 bases and 3 bases, in that order; junction bases with no gene match: 7. CDR1 is SEHNR, CDR2 FQNEAQ, per germline (reference sequence). CDR3 sequence: CASSVSGLSYEQYF. In DNA form, the CDR3 reads TGTGCCAGCAGCGTATCGGGACTAAGCTACGAGCAGTACTTC.

The count of this clone is one. This rearrangement joins TRBV15 to TRBJ1-4; D call uncertain. The V gene lost 3 bases and the J gene lost 0 bases, with 11 bases spanning the gap. The CDR3 extends over 16 amino acids. Per germline, CDR1 LNHNV and CDR2 YYDKDF (reference sequence). The CDR3 DNA reads TGTGCCACCAGCAGGGAAGCTGGTGCAACTAATGAAAAACTGTTTTTT. It is translated as CATSREAGATNEKLFF. The whole variable domain, filled in from reference TRBV15 and TRBJ1-4, reads DAMVIQNPRYQVTQFGKPVTLSCSQTLNHNVMYWYQQKSSQAPKLLFHYYDKDFNNEADTPDNFQSRRPNTSFCFLDIRSPGLGDTAMYLCATSREAGATNEKLFFGSGTQLSVL.

The V and J genes are TRBV28 and TRBJ1-1; 9 positions agree with TRBD1. With 4 bases clipped from V and 4 bases from J, the junction kept 4 bases outside the gene matches. CDR3 size: 14 residues. Germline-derived CDR1 and CDR2 are MDHEN and SYDVKM. This chain's CDR3 is CASSSYRGRTEAFF. In DNA, the CDR3 is TGTGCCAGCAGTTCGTACAGGGGGCGCACTGAAGCTTTCTTT.

This clone was recorded only once. The chain couples TRBV28 to TRBJ1-5; 8 nucleotides agree with TRBD1. The V gene end was trimmed by 5 bases and the J gene end by 2 bases; junction bases not matched to a gene: 5. This CDR3 has 15 amino acids. CDR1 is MDHEN and CDR2 is SYDVKM in the germline V gene. CDR3 sequence (DNA): TGTGCCAGCAGTCGGACAGGGACCGGCAATCAGCCCCAGCATTTT. The encoded protein is CASSRTGTGNQPQHF.

The rearrangement links TRBV5-8 to TRBJ2-7; 7 bases map to TRBD1. The germline gives CDR1 SGHTS, CDR2 YDEGEE. V lost 8 bases, J lost 4 bases, and 9 bases stayed unmatched. The CDR3 covers 13 residues. This CDR3 reads CARVKGARYEQYF. The CDR3, as DNA: TGTGCCAGGGTGAAGGGGGCAAGGTACGAGCAGTACTTC.

The rearrangement uses TRBV10-2 and TRBJ2-7; D perhaps matches TRBD1 (6 bases). The ends were cut back, 8 bases at V and 6 bases at J, with 26 bases in the middle. This CDR3 contains 16 residues. Germline V gives CDR1 WSHSY, CDR2 SAAADI. The CDR3 bases are TGCGCCAGCGTAACGAGTCTGCAGGGGATACGAGGCGAGCAGTACTTC. Protein product: CASVTSLQGIRGEQYF.

This clone was detected only once. The rearrangement links TRBV7-3 to TRBJ2-6; 10 bases match TRBD2. Germline CDR1 SGHTA, CDR2 FQGTGA. The CDR3 contains 18 residues. Unmatched junction bases numbered 5, after V lost 1 base and J lost 2 bases. DNA for the CDR3: TGTGCCAGCAGCTTAAGGCTAGCGGGAGTAACTGGGGCCAACGTCCTGACTTTC. Translation gives CASSLRLAGVTGANVLTF.

The J gene is TRBJ2-7, the V gene TRBV7-2; tentatively, D is TRBD2 (5 bases). Germline V lookup: CDR1 SGHTA, CDR2 FQGNSA. Between the trimmed V and J ends, which lost 4 bases and 4 bases, there was a span of 14 bases. The CDR3 totals 14 residues. The CDR3 bases are TGTGCCAGCAGCTCCTATCTAGGAGGATACGAGCAGTACTTC. Protein product: CASSSYLGGYEQYF.

The chain uses TRBV27 and TRBJ1-1; 10 bases fit TRBD1. This CDR3 is 13 amino acids long. Germline V gene lookup returns CDR1 MNHEY and CDR2 SMNVEV (reference sequence). V trimming: 6 bases; J trimming: 4 bases; junction bases outside the gene matches: 2. DNA of the CDR3: TGTGCCAGCAGAAGGGACAGGGGCACTGAAGCTTTCTTT. Translation gives CASRRDRGTEAFF.

V and J are TRBV12-5 and TRBJ2-3; tentative D call: TRBD2 (5 bases). The ends were cut back, 6 bases at V and 2 bases at J, with 12 bases in the middle. The CDR3 runs 14 residues. CDR1 is LGHNT and CDR2 is FRNRAP in the germline V gene. CDR3 amino acids: CASGPSGNTDTQYF. The CDR3 bases are TGTGCTAGTGGCCCCTCGGGGAACACAGATACGCAGTATTTT.